The rows below give T cell receptor beta chains drawn from one sample of a study of cytomegalovirus exposure and HLA in healthy donors. Sequencing was performed with immunoSEQ multiplex PCR; in TCRdb, only in-frame clones are kept and a portion is missing. The sample totals 100,000 to 150,000 clones. The sample comprised PBMCs. The receptors here all came from a woman aged 40 to 50 in good health and CMV-seropositive. The CDR3 runs from the conserved cysteine through the conserved F or W. A D gene is named only where the DNA matches it firmly.

j_gene: TRBJ2-3; v_gene: TRBV9; d_gene: .; CDR3nt: TGTGCCAGCAGCGCCCGGACAGCAGCAGATACGCAGTATTTT; CDR3aa: CASSARTAADTQYF
j_gene: TRBJ2-7; v_gene: TRBV11-2; d_gene: TRBD2; CDR3nt: TGTGCCAGCAGCTTAGATCTCGCGGGAGGAGTATACGAGCAGTACTTC; CDR3aa: CASSLDLAGGVYEQYF
j_gene: TRBJ1-5; v_gene: TRBV6-5; d_gene: .; CDR3nt: TGTGCCAGCAGCGGGTGGGGGGATCAGCCCCAGCATTTT; CDR3aa: CASSGWGDQPQHF
j_gene: TRBJ1-2; v_gene: TRBV5-4; d_gene: TRBD1; CDR3nt: TGTGCCAGCAGCACAGGGGGAGACTATGGCTACACCTTC; CDR3aa: CASSTGGDYGYTF
j_gene: TRBJ1-5; v_gene: TRBV6-1; d_gene: .; CDR3nt: TGTGCCAGCAGTGACCCCTGGACAGTTTTTGATAGCAATCAGCCCCAGCATTTT; CDR3aa: CASSDPWTVFDSNQPQHF
j_gene: TRBJ2-7; v_gene: TRBV27; d_gene: TRBD1; CDR3nt: TGTGCCAGCAGTTTGACGGGACAGGGTCTCTACGAGCAGTACTTC; CDR3aa: CASSLTGQGLYEQYF
j_gene: TRBJ2-2; v_gene: TRBV27; d_gene: .; CDR3nt: TGTGCCAGCAGTTCCCCAGGGGGGACGGGAACCGGGGAGCTGTTTTTT; CDR3aa: CASSSPGGTGTGELFF
j_gene: TRBJ1-2; v_gene: TRBV2; d_gene: .; CDR3nt: TGTGCCAGCAGTGAGGAAGGACCCCGGGGGGGCTATGGCTACACCTTC; CDR3aa: CASSEEGPRGGYGYTF
j_gene: TRBJ1-2; v_gene: TRBV6-6; d_gene: .; CDR3nt: TGTGCCAGCAGTTACTTGTTACAGGTCTTCACCTTC; CDR3aa: CASSYLLQVFTF
j_gene: TRBJ2-7; v_gene: TRBV4-1; d_gene: TRBD2; CDR3nt: TGCGCCAGCAGCCAAGGACTAGCGGGAGTCTACGAGCAGTACTTC; CDR3aa: CASSQGLAGVYEQYF
j_gene: TRBJ2-6; v_gene: TRBV2; d_gene: TRBD2; CDR3nt: TGTGCCAGCAGTGTCAGGTTCAGCGGGAGGGCCTCTGGGGCCAACGTCCTGACTTTC; CDR3aa: CASSVRFSGRASGANVLTF
j_gene: TRBJ2-2; v_gene: TRBV10-3; d_gene: .; CDR3nt: TGTGCCATCAGTGGGCGGGACCCCTTAACCGGGGAGCTGTTTTTT; CDR3aa: CAISGRDPLTGELFF
j_gene: TRBJ2-7; v_gene: TRBV27; d_gene: TRBD2; CDR3nt: TGTGCCAGCAGCCTAGCGGGAGGACCCTCTTTCGAGCAGTACTTC; CDR3aa: CASSLAGGPSFEQYF
j_gene: TRBJ2-5; v_gene: TRBV18; d_gene: .; CDR3nt: TGTGCCAGCTCACCACTAGGGAGTGCGGCGGAGACCCAGTACTTC; CDR3aa: CASSPLGSAAETQYF
j_gene: TRBJ2-7; v_gene: TRBV7-2; d_gene: .; CDR3nt: TGTGCCAGCAGCTTAGACGGGAGTGACGAGCAGTACTTC; CDR3aa: CASSLDGSDEQYF
j_gene: TRBJ1-1; v_gene: TRBV6-6; d_gene: .; CDR3nt: TGTGCCAGCAGTTATCGCGGACAGATGAACACTGAAGCTTTCTTT; CDR3aa: CASSYRGQMNTEAFF
j_gene: TRBJ2-7; v_gene: TRBV7-9; d_gene: TRBD2; CDR3nt: TGTGCCAGCAGCTTAATCGCCCCGACTAGCGACCACTACGAGCAGTACTTC; CDR3aa: CASSLIAPTSDHYEQYF
j_gene: TRBJ1-5; v_gene: TRBV28; d_gene: .; CDR3nt: TGTGCCAGCAGCCCAGGGTTTGGCCAGCCCCAGCATTTT; CDR3aa: CASSPGFGQPQHF
j_gene: TRBJ2-7; v_gene: TRBV7-2; d_gene: TRBD1; CDR3nt: TGTGCCAGCAGCGGGACAGGGGCCTACGAGCAGTACTTC; CDR3aa: CASSGTGAYEQYF
j_gene: TRBJ1-4; v_gene: TRBV27; d_gene: .; CDR3nt: TGTGCCAGCAGTTTGATACGAGCAACTAATGAAAAACTGTTTTTT; CDR3aa: CASSLIRATNEKLFF
j_gene: TRBJ1-1; v_gene: TRBV9; d_gene: TRBD1; CDR3nt: TGTGCTAGCAGCGGGACAGGGGGTTTCGCTGAAGCTTTCTTT; CDR3aa: CASSGTGGFAEAFF
j_gene: TRBJ2-3; v_gene: TRBV5-1; d_gene: TRBD2; CDR3nt: TGCGCCAGCAGCTTGGTTGGCGGGAGAATGGATACGCAGTATTTT; CDR3aa: CASSLVGGRMDTQYF
j_gene: TRBJ2-5; v_gene: TRBV19; d_gene: .; CDR3nt: TGTGCCAGTACAGACCAAGAGACCCAGTACTTC; CDR3aa: CASTDQETQYF
j_gene: TRBJ2-1; v_gene: TRBV7-3; d_gene: .; CDR3nt: TGTGCCAGCAGCCCCAACAGGGTATCAAATGAGCAGTTCTTC; CDR3aa: CASSPNRVSNEQFF
j_gene: TRBJ1-1; v_gene: TRBV11-1; d_gene: TRBD1; CDR3nt: TGTGCCAGCAGCGCCAGGGGGAGGTGGAACACTGAAGCTTTCTTT; CDR3aa: CASSARGRWNTEAFF
j_gene: TRBJ2-1; v_gene: TRBV10-1; d_gene: .; CDR3nt: TGCGCCAGCAGAGCGGGCCTTTCCTATGAGCAGTTCTTC; CDR3aa: CASRAGLSYEQFF
j_gene: TRBJ2-7; v_gene: TRBV7-8; d_gene: .; CDR3nt: TGTGCCAGCAGCTTGGCTAGGAGCAGACAGGCCTACGAGCAGTACTTC; CDR3aa: CASSLARSRQAYEQYF
j_gene: TRBJ1-6; v_gene: TRBV7-8; d_gene: .; CDR3nt: TGTGCCAGCAGCTTAGACAGGGTTTCACCCCTCCACTTT; CDR3aa: CASSLDRVSPLHF
j_gene: TRBJ2-5; v_gene: TRBV11-1; d_gene: .; CDR3nt: TGTGCCAGCAGGGCTCGGGGGATGAAGACCCAGTACTTC; CDR3aa: CASRARGMKTQYF
j_gene: TRBJ2-2; v_gene: TRBV11-3; d_gene: TRBD2; CDR3nt: TGTGCCAGCAGCCCGGGGACTAGCGGGAGCCGGACCGGGGAGCTGTTTTTT; CDR3aa: CASSPGTSGSRTGELFF
j_gene: TRBJ2-2; v_gene: TRBV10-3; d_gene: TRBD2; CDR3nt: TGTGCCGGAGCAAGCGGGAGTCCCGGGGAGCTGTTTTTT; CDR3aa: CAGASGSPGELFF
j_gene: TRBJ2-3; v_gene: TRBV15; d_gene: TRBD2; CDR3nt: TGTGCCACCAGCAGAGATGGGGGGGAGGGTACAGATACGCAGTATTTT; CDR3aa: CATSRDGGEGTDTQYF
j_gene: TRBJ1-1; v_gene: TRBV5-1; d_gene: .; CDR3nt: TGCGCCAGCAGCTTGAACGTACAGGGTCCGAACACTGAAGCTTTCTTT; CDR3aa: CASSLNVQGPNTEAFF